This TCR beta chain was profiled in a study of blood T cell repertoires in COVID-19. Looking at the study overall: Researchers got acute and convalescent COVID-19 samples from the United States, Italy and Spain. In each case, the material was cDNA or gDNA derived from T cells, B-cell-depleted T cells, or PBMCs.

How the authors handled the data: Counts of nucleated cells, estimated from reference gene primer amplification, were obtained. Using immunoSEQ multiplex PCR, the repertoire was profiled, and TCRdb retains in-frame clones only, with some absent. V and J calls and clone size follow that table, whereas D and trimming were derived from the DNA. The sample includes approximately 140,000 clones, around four fifths seen only once; the top ten take roughly 1.6%. The CDR3 totals 18 residues. Losses at the gene ends were 4 bases for V and 2 bases for J; bases not matched to a gene: 17. The germline CDR1 and CDR2 sequences are SGDLS and YYNGEE.

The clonotype originates from a human donor in a cohort sampled during active COVID-19. This rearrangement joins TRBV9 to TRBJ2-5; 7 bases map to TRBD2. Sequencing input: peripheral blood. CDR3 residues: CASSTGAGKTASQETQYF. The CDR3, as DNA: TGTGCCAGCAGCACCGGAGCGGGAAAGACTGCCTCACAAGAGACCCAGTACTTC.